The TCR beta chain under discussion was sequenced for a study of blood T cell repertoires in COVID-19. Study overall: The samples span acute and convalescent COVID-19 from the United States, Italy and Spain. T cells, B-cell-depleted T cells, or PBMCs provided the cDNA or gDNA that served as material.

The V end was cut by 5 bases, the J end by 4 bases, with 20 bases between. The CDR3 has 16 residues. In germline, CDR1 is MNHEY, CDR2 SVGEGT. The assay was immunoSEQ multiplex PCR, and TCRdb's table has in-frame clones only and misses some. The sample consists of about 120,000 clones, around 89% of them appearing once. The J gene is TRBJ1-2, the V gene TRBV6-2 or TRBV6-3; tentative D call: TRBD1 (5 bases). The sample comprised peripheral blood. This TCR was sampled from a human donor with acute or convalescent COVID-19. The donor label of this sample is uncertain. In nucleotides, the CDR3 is TGTGCCAGCAGTATTCCCCCGGGACTGAGAGTCTATGGCTACACCTTC. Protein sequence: CASSIPPGLRVYGYTF.